Given below is one TCR beta chain in context. Method: immunoSEQ multiplex PCR; TCRdb's copy keeps in-frame clones and lacks some. The table lists 60,000 or so clones, approximately 87% of them singletons. The data were taken from a study of T cell changes during pregnancy in multiple sclerosis. Germline CDR1 PRHDT, CDR2 FYEKMQ (reference sequence). This CDR3 spans 16 amino acids. V was cut by 4 bases and J by 6 bases, with 21 bases left in between. This clonotype was sampled from a human donor whose cells served as feeder cells for cultures in a pregnancy study. The chain combines TRBV13 with TRBJ1-2; D may be TRBD1 (5 bases). Material: peripheral blood from another person, used as feeder cells. In DNA, the CDR3 is TGTGCCAGCAGCTACCGCTCCGGGCCCGGGGGGGATGGCTACACCTTC. Translated, it gives CASSYRSGPGGDGYTF.